The clone carrying this TCR beta chain was picked up one time. CDR3 length: 15 residues. The germline V gene has CDR1 SEHNR and CDR2 FQNEAQ (reference sequence). Germline trimming cut 8 bases from V and 3 bases from J; bases unmatched to any gene: 11. Repertoires were generated with immunoSEQ multiplex PCR, while TCRdb's copy carries only in-frame clones and drops some. Of some 98,000 clones listed, 90% to 97% were seen once; the top ten hold roughly 0.2%. These data are taken from a study of technical replicates of blood from several donors. This receptor was obtained from a human donor in good health. Source material: T cells isolated from PBMCs. The chain employs TRBV7-9 and TRBJ1-2; 8 bases match TRBD1. This CDR3 reads CASVGKTGVDYGYTF. For the CDR3, the DNA is TGTGCCAGCGTAGGGAAGACAGGGGTAGACTATGGCTACACCTTC.